This is a list of T cell receptor beta chains from one sample in a study of cytomegalovirus exposure and HLA in healthy donors. Sequencing used immunoSEQ multiplex PCR; TCRdb keeps in-frame clones, though not all of them. The data hold about 110,000 clones, with 95% observed a single time. Sequencing was performed on PBMCs. These TCRs come from a woman between 18 and 29 years old in good health and CMV-seronegative. The CDR3 runs from the conserved cysteine through the conserved F or W. D genes are given only for firm matches.

TRBV4-1	TRBD1	TRBJ1-2	TGCGCCAGCAATCGACCGGGACAGCTATATGGCTACACCTTC	CASNRPGQLYGYTF
TRBV4-2	.	TRBJ1-1	TGTGCCAGCAGCCGAACAGGGTCCACTGAAGCTTTCTTT	CASSRTGSTEAFF
TRBV7-8	.	TRBJ1-3	TGTGCCAGCAGCCATCTCACGGAGTCTCATTCTGGAAACACCATATATTTT	CASSHLTESHSGNTIYF
TRBV6-1	.	TRBJ2-6	TGTGCCAGCAGTGAATGGGGGCCTGGGGCCAACGTCCTGACTTTC	CASSEWGPGANVLTF
TRBV27	TRBD1	TRBJ1-3	TGTGCCAGCAGTCCCGGTATACAGGGGCCGATAGTTGGAAACACCATATATTTT	CASSPGIQGPIVGNTIYF
TRBV5-1	.	TRBJ2-2	TGCGCCAGCAGCTTGGCTACAGGGTTTAACACCGGGGAGCTGTTTTTT	CASSLATGFNTGELFF
TRBV9	.	TRBJ1-3	TGTGCCAGCAGCGTAGCTCCAGTCGATAACACCATATATTTT	CASSVAPVDNTIYF
TRBV2	.	TRBJ1-2	TGTGCCAGCAGTGAGGCGCAGGGAATAGGGGGCTACACCTTC	CASSEAQGIGGYTF
TRBV6-5	.	TRBJ2-3	TGTGCCAGCATTAGGATTCCGGGGAAAGCAGATACGCAGTATTTT	CASIRIPGKADTQYF
TRBV7-8	.	TRBJ1-2	TGTGCCAGCAGCTTAGCAGGGGTTGAGTATGGCTACACCTTC	CASSLAGVEYGYTF
TRBV9	.	TRBJ1-4	TGTGCCAGCAGCGTCTCTTGGGCAGGGGTAAAACTGTTTTTT	CASSVSWAGVKLFF
TRBV9	.	TRBJ2-7	TGTGCCAGCAGCCCGACCCTGGGGGGCTACGAGCAGTACTTC	CASSPTLGGYEQYF
TRBV2	TRBD2	TRBJ2-3	TGTGCCAGCAGTCTAGCGGGGGGCCCGGGAGATACGCAGTATTTT	CASSLAGGPGDTQYF